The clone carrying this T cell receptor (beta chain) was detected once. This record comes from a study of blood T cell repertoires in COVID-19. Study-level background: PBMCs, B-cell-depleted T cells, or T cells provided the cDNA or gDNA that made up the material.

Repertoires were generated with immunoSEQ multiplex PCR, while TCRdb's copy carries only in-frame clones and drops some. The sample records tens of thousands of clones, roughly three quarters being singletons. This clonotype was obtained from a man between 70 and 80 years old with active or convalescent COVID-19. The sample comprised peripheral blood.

The CDR3 nucleotides are TGTGCCACCACCAGGGGCGGCACAGATACGCAGTATTTT. Its protein is CATTRGGTDTQYF. The chain is built from TRBV19 and TRBJ2-3; D might be TRBD1 (6 bases). Trimming shortened V by 10 bases and J by 1 base, and 12 bases separated the two germline ends. Germline V gene data show CDR1 as LNHDA and CDR2 as SQIVND (reference sequence). The CDR3 is made up of 13 amino acids.